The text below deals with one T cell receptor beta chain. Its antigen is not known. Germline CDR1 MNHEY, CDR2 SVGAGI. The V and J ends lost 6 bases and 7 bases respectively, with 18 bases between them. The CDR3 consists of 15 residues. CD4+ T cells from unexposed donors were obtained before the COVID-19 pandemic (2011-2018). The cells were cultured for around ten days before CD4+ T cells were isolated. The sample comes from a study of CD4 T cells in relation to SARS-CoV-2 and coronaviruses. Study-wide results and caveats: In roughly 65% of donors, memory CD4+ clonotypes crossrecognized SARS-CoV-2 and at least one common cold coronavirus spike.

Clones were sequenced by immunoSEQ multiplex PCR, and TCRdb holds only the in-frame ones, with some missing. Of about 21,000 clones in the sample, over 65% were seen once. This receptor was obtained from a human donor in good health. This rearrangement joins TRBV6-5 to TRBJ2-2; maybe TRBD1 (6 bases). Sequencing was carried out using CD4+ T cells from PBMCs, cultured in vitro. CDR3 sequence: CASSRSQVGGGELFF. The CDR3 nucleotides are TGTGCCAGCAGCCGTTCTCAAGTAGGGGGCGGGGAGCTGTTTTTT.